The 6 T cell receptor beta chains in this list originate from one sample, sequenced in a study of blood T cell repertoires in COVID-19. Repertoires were generated with immunoSEQ multiplex PCR, while TCRdb's copy carries only in-frame clones and drops some. The sample carries 140,000 to 150,000 clones, approximately 80% recorded once. The source material was peripheral blood. All receptors come from a man in his forties or fifties with acute or convalescent COVID-19.

This rearrangement joins TRBV6-1 to TRBJ2-5, with TRBD1 as a possible D gene (6 bases). Per the germline V gene, CDR1 is MNHNS and CDR2 is SASEGT. The CDR3 runs 16 residues. Trimming took 4 bases from V and 3 from J, leaving 18 bases between them. The CDR3 DNA reads TGTGCCAGCAGTGTACCACCACCTAACAGGGAAGAGACCCAGTACTTC. Its translation: CASSVPPPNREETQYF.

This clone was detected a few times. The chain recombines TRBV7-9 with TRBJ2-6; D is uncertain. CDR3 length: 14 residues. Germline CDR1 reads SEHNR; CDR2 reads FQNEAQ (reference sequence). Trimming took 2 bases from V and 1 from J, leaving 3 bases between them. The CDR3 loop reads CASSLYSGANVLTF. The CDR3 DNA sequence: TGTGCCAGCAGCTTATATTCTGGGGCCAACGTCCTGACTTTC.

V is TRBV18 and J is TRBJ1-2; 7 bases are a match to TRBD1. Germline V gene data show CDR1 as KGHSH and CDR2 as LQKENI. V dropped 3 bases and J dropped 5; count of bases not matched to a gene: 9. The CDR3 is made up of 15 amino acids. CDR3: CASSPTDRVGYGYTF. CDR3 sequence (DNA): TGTGCCAGCTCACCGACCGACAGGGTTGGGTATGGCTACACCTTC.

In DNA form, the CDR3 reads TGTGCCAGCAGCTCAAACCAGGGCTACGAGCAGTACTTC. As protein: CASSSNQGYEQYF. The chain couples TRBV11-3 to TRBJ2-7, with a weak D call TRBD1 (5 bases). The germline V gene has CDR1 SGHNT and CDR2 YENEEA. This CDR3 has 13 amino acids. V was clipped by 4 bases and J by 3 bases, with 10 bases between them.

The rearrangement joins TRBV30 to TRBJ1-3, with D tentatively TRBD1 (5 bases). The CDR3 extends over 15 amino acids. Germline V gives CDR1 GTSNPN, CDR2 SVGIG (reference sequence). The V end lost 6 bases, the J end lost 0 bases, and 15 bases lay between the germline ends. In DNA, the CDR3 is TGTGCCTGCCAACCGGCAGGGTTCTCTGGAAACACCATATATTTT. This codes for CACQPAGFSGNTIYF.

The genes are TRBV18 and TRBJ2-7; D uncertain. V lost 2 bases, J lost 4 bases, and 9 bases lay in between. CDR1 and CDR2 (germline): KGHSH, LQKENI. The CDR3 is made up of 13 amino acids. The CDR3 loop reads CASSPTQQYEQYF. As DNA, the CDR3 is TGTGCCAGCTCACCAACACAGCAGTACGAGCAGTACTTC. The complete variable domain, with remaining parts taken from reference TRBV18 and TRBJ2-7, reads NAGVMQNPRHLVRRRGQEARLRCSPMKGHSHVYWYRQLPEEGLKFMVYLQKENIIDESGMPKERFSAEFPKEGPSILRIQQVVRGDSAAYFCASSPTQQYEQYFGPGTRLTVT.